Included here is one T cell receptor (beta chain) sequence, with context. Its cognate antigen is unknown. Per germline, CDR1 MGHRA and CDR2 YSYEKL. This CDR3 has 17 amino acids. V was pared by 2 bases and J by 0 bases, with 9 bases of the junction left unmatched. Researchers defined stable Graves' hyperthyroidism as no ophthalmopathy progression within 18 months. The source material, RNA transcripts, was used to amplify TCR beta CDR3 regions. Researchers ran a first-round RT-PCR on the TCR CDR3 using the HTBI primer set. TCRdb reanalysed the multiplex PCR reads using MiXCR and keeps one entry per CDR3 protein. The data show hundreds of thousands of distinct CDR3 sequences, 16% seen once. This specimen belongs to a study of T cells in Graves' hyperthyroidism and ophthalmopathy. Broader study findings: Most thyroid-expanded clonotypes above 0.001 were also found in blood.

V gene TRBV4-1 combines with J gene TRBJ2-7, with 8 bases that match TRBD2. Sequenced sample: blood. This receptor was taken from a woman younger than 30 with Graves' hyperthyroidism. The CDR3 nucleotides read TGCGCCAGCAGCCAATTTATCGGGGGGGTCAGCTCCTACGAGCAGTACTTC. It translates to CASSQFIGGVSSYEQYF.